The 10 T cell receptor beta chains given below trace back to one sample, sequenced in a study of OX40 agonist ivuxolimab in advanced cancers. The protocol was immunoSEQ multiplex PCR, while the TCRdb copy is restricted to in-frame clones and leaves out a portion. The sample has some 74,000 clones, roughly 90% seen once. Sample: CD4+ or CD8+ T cells sorted from blood, taken in a trial of the OX40 agonist ivuxolimab. These receptors were collected from an adult with an advanced solid tumor such as melanoma, head and neck, liver or kidney cancer.

V usage is TRBV27 and J usage is TRBJ2-1; D uncertain. CDR3 size: 16 residues. Looked up from germline, CDR1 is MNHEY and CDR2 is SMNVEV (reference sequence). V shed 5 bases and J shed 0 bases, with 14 bases lying between them. The CDR3 here is CASSPLLQSSYNEQFF. Written as DNA, the CDR3 is TGTGCCAGCAGTCCCCTCCTTCAGAGCTCCTACAATGAGCAGTTCTTC.

A note on this clone: An end of the junction differs from the germline gene, which may be a read error. V usage is TRBV28 and J usage is TRBJ2-4, with TRBD2 matching over 10 bases. The CDR3 is made up of 15 amino acids. Germline V gene sequence: CDR1 MDHEN, CDR2 SYDVKM. For the CDR3, the DNA is TGTGCCAGCAGGAGTGACAGGACTATAGCGGGAGGAGCGCACTTC. It specifies CASRSDRTIAGGAHF.

The rearrangement joins TRBV23-1 to TRBJ2-2, with 9 bases lining up with TRBD2. TRBV23-1 is given ORF status, its function remaining uncertain. The CDR3 is made up of 19 amino acids. V lost 10 bases, J lost 6 bases, and 24 bases stayed unmatched. The CDR3 DNA sequence: TGCGCCAAGGTTTCGGCGGCGGGAGGGCGAGGACCGCAAGCCGGGGAGCTGTTTTTT. Translated, it gives CAKVSAAGGRGPQAGELFF.

This clone was seen once. V is TRBV7-3 and J is TRBJ2-1; 10 bases agree with TRBD2. CDR1 SGHTA and CDR2 FQGTGA come from the germline V gene. The CDR3 is made up of 16 amino acids. Trimming removed 1 base from V and 8 bases from J; junction bases left unmatched: 8. The CDR3 DNA follows: TGTGCCAGCAGCTTAAGGCCGGGACTAGCGAGAGATGAGCAGTTCTTC. Protein sequence: CASSLRPGLARDEQFF. Variable domain in full (rest from reference TRBV7-3 and TRBJ2-1): GAGVSQTPSNKVTEKGKYVELRCDPISGHTALYWYRQSLGQGPEFLIYFQGTGAADDSGLPNDRFFAVRPEGSVSTLKIQRTERGDSAVYLCASSLRPGLARDEQFFGPGTRLTVL.

The chain links TRBV2 to TRBJ1-3; D may be TRBD1 (6 bases). The CDR3 sequence is 16 residues long. V was pared by 7 bases and J by 4 bases, with 20 bases between. Per germline, CDR1 SNHLY and CDR2 FYNNEI. CDR3 region: CASIPGRGAGGNTIYF. CDR3 coding DNA: TGTGCCAGCATCCCCGGAAGGGGGGCTGGAGGAAACACCATATATTTT.

The CDR3 sequence is CASSRDRAGDTQYF. CDR3 DNA: TGTGCCAGCAGTAGGGACAGGGCGGGAGATACGCAGTATTTT. The chain recombines TRBV6-6 with TRBJ2-3; 9 bases align to TRBD1. Germline CDR1 is MNHNY and CDR2 is SVGAGI (reference sequence). The CDR3 is 14 residues long. The V gene end was trimmed by 5 bases and the J gene end by 5 bases; junction bases not matched to a gene: 5.

The chain is built from TRBV19 and TRBJ2-7; 8 bases match TRBD2. There are 13 residues in the CDR3. CDR1 is LNHDA and CDR2 is SQIVND in the germline V gene (reference sequence). The V and J ends lost 7 bases and 2 bases, in that order; junction bases with no gene match: 4. CDR3 sequence reads: CASKRGGTYEQYF. Here the CDR3 DNA reads TGTGCCAGTAAACGGGGGGGAACCTACGAGCAGTACTTC.

The rearrangement links TRBV6-5 to TRBJ1-5, with D perhaps matching TRBD1 (5 bases). There are 14 residues in the CDR3. CDR1 and CDR2 from the germline V gene are MNHEY and SVGAGI. Trimming took 6 bases from V and 8 from J, leaving 17 bases between them. In DNA, the CDR3 is TGTGCCAGCAGCCACGGGGGGGGGAGCAAGCCCCAGCATTTT. Translating gives CASSHGGGSKPQHF.

This sequence joins TRBV6-5 and TRBJ1-5, with 7 nucleotides matching TRBD1. The trim removed 6 bases at V and 1 base at J, leaving 3 bases unmatched. The CDR3 consists of 14 residues. Germline V gives CDR1 MNHEY, CDR2 SVGAGI. The CDR3 DNA reads as TGTGCCAGCAGCCCGGGACAGAGCAATCAGCCCCAGCATTTT. Its protein is CASSPGQSNQPQHF.

The chain employs TRBV6-1 and TRBJ1-2; 9 nucleotides match TRBD1. The CDR3 is 16 residues long. The trim removed 4 bases at V and 6 bases at J, leaving 12 bases unmatched. CDR1 is MNHNS, CDR2 SASEGT, per germline. CDR3 sequence: CASSVTGTGIGDGYTF. CDR3 bases: TGTGCCAGCAGTGTAACCGGGACAGGGATAGGGGATGGCTACACCTTC.